The table lists the clone carrying this T cell receptor (beta chain) with a few counts. What it recognizes is unknown. The CDR3 runs 12 residues. V was shortened by 3 bases and J by 10 bases, with 11 bases between the two germline ends. The source of the sample is a study of T-cell memory formation after mild COVID-19. Study at large: In these data, TCR clusters were largely donor specific.

The study's findings and limits: Shrinking CD4+ clones were chiefly CM and EM; CD8+ ones were chiefly EMRA.

5'RACE with constant-segment primers yielded barcoded, UMI-tagged TCR alpha and TCR beta cDNA libraries. TCRdb re-derived calls from the 5' RACE reads in MiXCR, one entry per CDR3 protein. The sample holds under 200,000 distinct CDR3 sequences, less than 40% seen once. This receptor was obtained from an adult woman who had mild COVID-19 (a few samples of this study predate the infection). Cell type and time point are not known. The genes are TRBV12-3 or TRBV12-4 and TRBJ2-3; D gene unclear. Sequenced input: PBMCs or a T cell subset sorted from them (not recorded which). Here the CDR3 DNA reads TGTGCCAGCAGTTTCACCCCCGGGTCGCAGTATTTT. This encodes CASSFTPGSQYF.